These 13 T cell receptor beta chains originate from one sample sequenced in a study of shared clonotypes between healthy human individuals. In the naive CD8 group, cells lacked CD45RO and were positively selected for CCR7, so terminally differentiated effector memory CD45RA+ cells were left out. Measured with immunoSEQ multiplex PCR; TCRdb has only the in-frame clones, and not every one. In the table there are millions of clones, less than 95% of which are singletons. Sequenced: naive CD8+ T cells sorted from blood. The receptors stem from a man aged 18 to 29 in good health.

V gene TRBV6-1 combines with J gene TRBJ2-7, with TRBD2 matching over 11 bases. Germline CDR1 is MNHNS and CDR2 is SASEGT. This CDR3 spans 14 amino acids. With V trimmed by 7 bases and J by 3 bases, 5 bases remained unmatched. The CDR3 nucleotides are TGTGCCAGCATCCAGACTAGCGGGGTCTACGAGCAGTACTTC. This translates into CASIQTSGVYEQYF.

This clone was detected only once. This rearrangement joins TRBV11-1 to TRBJ2-1; D could derive from TRBD1 or TRBD2 (5 bases each). Germline values: CDR1 SGHAT, CDR2 FQDESV (reference sequence). The V and J ends lost 3 bases and 6 bases respectively, with 12 bases between them. There are 14 residues in the CDR3. CDR3 residues: CASSLGDSPNEQFF. CDR3 nucleotides: TGTGCCAGCAGCTTGGGAGACAGCCCCAATGAGCAGTTCTTC.

This chain connects TRBV27 to TRBJ2-3, with 9 nucleotides matching TRBD1. Germline V gene data show CDR1 as MNHEY and CDR2 as SMNVEV (reference sequence). This CDR3 is built from 15 residues. With V trimmed by 8 bases and J by 2 bases, 8 bases remained unmatched. CDR3: CASQDRGWNTDTQYF. The CDR3, as DNA: TGTGCCAGCCAAGACAGGGGGTGGAACACAGATACGCAGTATTTT.

The chain is built from TRBV9 and TRBJ2-1; 11 positions agree with TRBD2. Germline V lookup: CDR1 SGDLS, CDR2 YYNGEE. V shed 3 bases, J shed 8 bases, and the junction held 10 bases outside the gene matches. The CDR3 has 16 residues. This chain's CDR3 is CASSALLAGGIDEQFF. As DNA, the CDR3 is TGTGCCAGCAGCGCCCTCCTAGCGGGAGGTATAGATGAGCAGTTCTTC.

This sequence joins TRBV15 and TRBJ1-1, with D possibly being TRBD1 (5 bases). The V gene's germline CDR1 is LNHNV and CDR2 YYDKDF (reference sequence). V was trimmed by 0 bases and J by 5 bases, leaving 10 bases between them. This CDR3 is 14 amino acids long. The CDR3 protein is CATSREEGWTEAFF. The DNA of the CDR3 is TGTGCCACCAGCAGAGAAGAGGGGTGGACTGAAGCTTTCTTT.

The genes are TRBV10-1 and TRBJ2-1; D gene unclear. The germline V and J ends were trimmed by 4 bases and 4 bases, with 17 bases remaining between them. The CDR3 runs 16 residues. Germline V gives CDR1 WNHNN, CDR2 SYGVQD (reference sequence). The CDR3 loop is CASSGGPPGYYNEQFF. Written as DNA, the CDR3 is TGCGCCAGCAGTGGAGGCCCCCCCGGGTATTACAATGAGCAGTTCTTC.

This sequence joins TRBV7-9 and TRBJ2-5; D is perhaps TRBD2 (5 bases). There are 17 residues in the CDR3. The V and J ends lost 5 bases and 2 bases respectively, with 21 bases between them. Germline loops: CDR1 SEHNR, CDR2 FQNEAQ (reference sequence). The CDR3 DNA reads as TGTGCCAGCAGCCCTCCCCCAGGCGGGTTAGAACAAGAGACCCAGTACTTC. It encodes CASSPPPGGLEQETQYF.

The chain has TRBV7-9 and TRBJ2-3; perhaps D is TRBD1 or TRBD2 (6 bases each). CDR3 size: 17 residues. Germline V gives CDR1 SEHNR, CDR2 FQNEAQ (reference sequence). The V gene lost 2 bases and the J gene lost 2 bases, with 17 bases spanning the gap. As DNA, the CDR3 is TGTGCCAGCAGCTTACGTGTGGGGGGCATATCCACAGATACGCAGTATTTT. Translating gives CASSLRVGGISTDTQYF.

This chain links TRBV2 with TRBJ2-7; TRBD2 is a possible D gene (6 bases). This CDR3 contains 12 residues. Germline assignment: CDR1 SNHLY and CDR2 FYNNEI. The V and J ends lost 11 bases and 7 bases respectively, with 18 bases between them. This chain's CDR3 is CAGGDSVLEQYF. In DNA, the CDR3 is TGTGCCGGAGGGGACTCCGTTTTGGAGCAGTACTTC.

J is TRBJ2-7 and V is TRBV6-5; D uncertain. The germline gives CDR1 MNHEY, CDR2 SVGAGI. The CDR3 is 13 amino acids. With 5 bases removed from V and 3 bases from J, the gap between germline ends came to 11 bases. CDR3 residues: CASSLGPGYEQYF. The CDR3 nucleotides read TGTGCCAGCAGTCTCGGACCCGGCTACGAGCAGTACTTC.

The rearrangement links TRBV4-2 to TRBJ1-2; the match to TRBD1 covers 8 bases. Looked up from germline, CDR1 is LGHNA and CDR2 is YNFKEQ. This CDR3 contains 17 residues. The trim removed 0 bases at V and 6 bases at J, leaving 12 bases unmatched. The CDR3 DNA sequence: TGTGCCAGCAGCCAAGATTTTACCGGGACAGGTAAAAATGGCTACACCTTC. It encodes CASSQDFTGTGKNGYTF.

The V call is TRBV14, the J call TRBJ2-7; no definite D call. Germline CDR1 SGHDN, CDR2 FVKESK. V lost 6 bases, J lost 6 bases, and 21 bases lay in between. CDR3 length equals 15 residues. In DNA form, the CDR3 reads TGTGCCAGCAGTTGGTCCGGAAATATACTCACCGAGCAGTACTTC. Translating gives CASSWSGNILTEQYF. Combining the CDR3 with reference TRBV14 and TRBJ2-7 gives the whole variable domain EAGVTQFPSHSVIEKGQTVTLRCDPISGHDNLYWYRRVMGKEIKFLLHFVKESKQDESGMPNNRFLAERTGGTYSTLKVQPAELEDSGVYFCASSWSGNILTEQYFGPGTRLTVT.

The chain carries TRBV7-2 and TRBJ2-1, with a possible D match to TRBD1 (6 bases). Germline loops: CDR1 SGHTA, CDR2 FQGNSA. V lost 10 bases and J 5 bases, leaving 15 bases between the germline ends. The CDR3 is made up of 13 amino acids. CDR3 in amino acids: CAIHREWDNEQFF. For the CDR3, the DNA is TGTGCCATACACAGGGAGTGGGACAATGAGCAGTTCTTC.